This T cell receptor (beta chain) was sequenced for a study of cytomegalovirus exposure and HLA in healthy donors. This PCR relied on a set of 60 Vbeta primers and 13 Jbeta primers. The data were produced by immunoSEQ multiplex PCR, yet TCRdb's version contains in-frame clones alone and is incomplete. The profile shows about 260,000 clones, around four fifths of them singletons. On this clone: Additional DNA sequences in this sample encode the identical CDR3.

Sequencing was carried out using PBMCs. The clonotype comes from a woman aged 40 to 49 in good health and CMV-seropositive.

CDR3 coding DNA: TGTGCTAGTGGTTTGCAGCGGGGCTCCTACAATGAGCAGTTCTTC. Translation gives CASGLQRGSYNEQFF. The chain has TRBV12-5 and TRBJ2-1, with 7 bases identical to TRBD2. The germline V gene encodes CDR1 LGHNT and CDR2 FRNRAP. The CDR3 length is 15 residues. V was pared by 2 bases and J by 0 bases, with 1 base of the junction left unmatched. Full variable domain (missing parts from reference TRBV12-5 and TRBJ2-1): DARVTQTPRHKVTEMGQEVTMRCQPILGHNTVFWYRQTMMQGLELLAYFRNRAPLDDSGMPKDRFSAEMPDATLATLKIQPSEPRDSAVYFCASGLQRGSYNEQFFGPGTRLTVL.